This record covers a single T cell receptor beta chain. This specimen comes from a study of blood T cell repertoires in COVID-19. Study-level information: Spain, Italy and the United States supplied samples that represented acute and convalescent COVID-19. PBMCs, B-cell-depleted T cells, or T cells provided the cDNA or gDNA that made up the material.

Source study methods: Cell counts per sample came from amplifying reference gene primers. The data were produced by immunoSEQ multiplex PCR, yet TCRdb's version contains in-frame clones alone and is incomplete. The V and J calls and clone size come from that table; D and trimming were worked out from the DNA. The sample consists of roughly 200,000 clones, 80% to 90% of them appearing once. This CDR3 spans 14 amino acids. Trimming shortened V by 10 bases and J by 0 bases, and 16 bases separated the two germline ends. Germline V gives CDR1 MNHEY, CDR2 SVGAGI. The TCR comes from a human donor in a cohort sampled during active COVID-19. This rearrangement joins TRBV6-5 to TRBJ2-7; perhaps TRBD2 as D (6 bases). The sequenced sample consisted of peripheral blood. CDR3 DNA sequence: TGTGCCATACGCCGGGACTTCAGCTCCTACGAGCAGTACTTC. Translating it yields CAIRRDFSSYEQYF.